These T cell receptor beta chains were read from a single sample in a study of CD8+ T cells in alopecia areata. Assay used: immunoSEQ multiplex PCR; TCRdb lists only in-frame clones, some missing. The sample includes about 200,000 clones, around three fifths of them seen just once. Sequenced input: CD8+ T cells sorted from blood. Source of these receptors: a human donor in good health. Both conserved end residues are part of each CDR3. Fields, in order: D gene, J gene, V gene, clone size, CDR3 length, CDR3 protein, CDR3 DNA. The D gene is left open where the match is weak. Clone sizes are given selectively: once, few, many, or a class where the clone is expanded.

.,TRBJ2-7,TRBV5-8,few,12,CARPDRTGVQYF,TGTGCCAGACCCGACAGGACCGGCGTGCAGTACTTC
TRBD1,TRBJ2-1,TRBV6-5,few,16,CASSYEAGTGGTGQFF,TGTGCCAGCAGTTACGAGGCCGGGACAGGGGGGACCGGGCAGTTCTTC
TRBD2,TRBJ2-5,TRBV27,once,18,CASSLSRVAGGPLETQYF,TGTGCCAGCAGTTTATCGAGGGTAGCGGGGGGTCCCCTGGAGACCCAGTACTTC
TRBD1,TRBJ1-2,TRBV4-1,.,12,CASGQAAYGYTF,TGCGCCAGCGGACAGGCGGCGTATGGCTACACCTTC
TRBD1,TRBJ1-2,TRBV29-1,.,13,CSAIQGEPRGYTF,TGCAGCGCGATACAGGGGGAACCGAGAGGCTACACCTTC
TRBD2,TRBJ2-1,TRBV27,.,15,CASSWERGGGNEQFF,TGTGCCAGCAGTTGGGAGCGGGGGGGCGGGAATGAGCAGTTCTTC
TRBD2,TRBJ2-1,TRBV19,.,15,CASSIGTSGYNEQFF,TGTGCCAGTAGTATCGGGACTAGCGGATACAATGAGCAGTTCTTC
.,TRBJ1-1,TRBV9,.,13,CASSVSGNTEAFF,TGTGCCAGCAGCGTAAGTGGGAACACTGAAGCTTTCTTT
.,TRBJ1-5,TRBV12-5,.,12,CASGWSNQPQHF,TGTGCTAGTGGTTGGAGCAATCAGCCCCAGCATTTT
.,TRBJ1-4,TRBV29-1,few,14,CSAAGGSSNEKLFF,TGCAGCGCCGCCGGGGGAAGTTCTAATGAAAAACTGTTTTTT
.,TRBJ1-2,TRBV11-3,.,14,CASSSQVLGDGYTF,TGTGCCAGCAGCTCCCAGGTTCTCGGTGATGGCTACACCTTC
TRBD1,TRBJ2-7,TRBV5-4,.,14,CASSWRTGTGEQYF,TGTGCCAGCAGCTGGAGGACAGGGACGGGGGAGCAGTACTTC
.,TRBJ2-1,TRBV7-8,.,14,CASTSDGGFSEQFF,TGTGCCAGCACCTCTGACGGGGGTTTTAGTGAGCAGTTCTTC
TRBD1,TRBJ1-5,TRBV4-1,.,17,CASSQSLGQGNNQPQHF,TGCGCCAGCAGCCAATCCCTGGGACAGGGAAACAATCAGCCCCAGCATTTT
.,TRBJ2-7,TRBV4-1,.,12,CASSQVATEQYF,TGCGCCAGCAGCCAAGTGGCGACCGAGCAGTACTTC
.,TRBJ1-5,TRBV6-6,once,15,CACLEGAYSNQPQHF,TGTGCCTGCCTTGAGGGAGCTTATAGCAATCAGCCCCAGCATTTT
.,TRBJ2-7,TRBV7-9,few,15,CASSPGGRAFYEQYF,TGTGCCAGCAGCCCCGGCGGCAGAGCCTTCTACGAGCAGTACTTC
.,TRBJ1-5,TRBV4-1,.,15,CASSQSRVGNQPQHF,TGCGCCAGCAGCCAGTCCAGGGTCGGCAATCAGCCCCAGCATTTT
.,TRBJ2-7,TRBV29-1,.,13,CSVEPDSSYEQYF,TGCAGCGTTGAACCAGACAGCTCCTACGAGCAGTACTTC
.,TRBJ2-6,TRBV19,.,12,CASKSGANVLTF,TGTGCCAGTAAAAGTGGGGCCAACGTCCTGACTTTC
TRBD2,TRBJ2-7,TRBV5-1,.,15,CASSLAGEGAGEQYF,TGCGCCAGCAGCTTGGCCGGTGAGGGAGCGGGGGAGCAGTACTTC
.,TRBJ1-2,TRBV23-1,.,15,CASSQSDFALGGYTF,TGCGCCAGCAGTCAATCGGACTTTGCCCTGGGTGGCTACACCTTC
TRBD1,TRBJ1-1,TRBV19,.,14,CASNDRDLGVEAFF,TGTGCCAGTAATGACAGGGACTTGGGCGTGGAAGCTTTCTTT
.,TRBJ2-5,TRBV7-8,.,14,CASSPRQGKETQYF,TGTGCCAGCAGCCCCCGCCAGGGGAAAGAGACCCAGTACTTC
.,TRBJ2-3,TRBV20-1,.,11,CSADRADTQYF,TGCAGTGCTGATCGGGCAGATACGCAGTATTTT
TRBD2,TRBJ2-3,TRBV5-4,.,13,CASRSGRTDTQYF,TGTGCCAGCCGTAGCGGGCGCACAGATACGCAGTATTTT
TRBD2,TRBJ2-3,TRBV9,.,16,CASSAYGTSGADTQYF,TGTGCCAGCAGCGCATACGGGACTAGCGGGGCAGATACGCAGTATTTT
.,TRBJ1-1,TRBV29-1,.,12,CSVNREPTEAFF,TGCAGCGTCAACAGGGAGCCCACTGAAGCTTTCTTT
.,TRBJ2-5,TRBV30,.,13,CAWSRDNQETQYF,TGTGCCTGGAGTCGGGACAATCAAGAGACCCAGTACTTC
.,TRBJ2-1,TRBV10-2,.,15,CASSSGRGAYNEQFF,TGCGCCAGCAGTTCGGGGCGGGGAGCCTACAATGAGCAGTTCTTC
.,TRBJ2-3,TRBV29-1,.,14,CSVEEPGTLDTQYF,TGCAGCGTTGAAGAACCTGGGACTCTCGATACGCAGTATTTT
.,TRBJ2-3,TRBV7-8,.,11,CASSLGGSEYF,TGTGCCAGCAGCTTAGGGGGATCGGAGTATTTT
TRBD1,TRBJ1-1,TRBV4-1,.,15,CASSPRQGSDTEAFF,TGCGCCAGCAGCCCCCGACAGGGGTCGGACACTGAAGCTTTCTTT
.,TRBJ1-2,TRBV2,.,14,CASRDMTESYGYTF,TGTGCCAGCAGAGACATGACAGAGAGCTATGGCTACACCTTC
TRBD1,TRBJ1-2,TRBV14,.,15,CASSPDRAVTVGYTF,TGTGCCAGCAGCCCGGACAGGGCCGTTACGGTGGGCTACACCTTC
.,TRBJ1-1,TRBV4-2,.,14,CASSQEMGNTEAFF,TGTGCCAGCAGCCAAGAGATGGGGAACACTGAAGCTTTCTTT